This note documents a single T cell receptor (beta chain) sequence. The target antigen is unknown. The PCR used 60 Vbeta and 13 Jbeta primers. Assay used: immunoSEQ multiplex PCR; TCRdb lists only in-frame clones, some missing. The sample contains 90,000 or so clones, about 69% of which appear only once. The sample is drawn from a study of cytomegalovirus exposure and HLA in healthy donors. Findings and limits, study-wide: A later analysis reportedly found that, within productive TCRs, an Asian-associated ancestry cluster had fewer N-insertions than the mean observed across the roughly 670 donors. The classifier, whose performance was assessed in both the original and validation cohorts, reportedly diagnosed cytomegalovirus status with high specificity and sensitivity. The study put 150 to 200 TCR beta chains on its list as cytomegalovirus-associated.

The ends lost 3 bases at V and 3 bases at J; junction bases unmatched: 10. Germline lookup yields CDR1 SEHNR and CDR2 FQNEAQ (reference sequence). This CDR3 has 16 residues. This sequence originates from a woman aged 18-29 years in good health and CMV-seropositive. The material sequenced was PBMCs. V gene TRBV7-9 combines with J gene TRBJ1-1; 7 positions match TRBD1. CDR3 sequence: CASSFKRGQGDTEAFF. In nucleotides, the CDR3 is TGTGCCAGCAGCTTTAAGAGGGGGCAGGGGGACACTGAAGCTTTCTTT.